Following are 17 T cell receptor beta chains from one sample sequenced in a study of CD8+ T cells in alopecia areata. cDNA serving as the sequencing template came from extracted, reverse transcribed RNA. The protocol was immunoSEQ multiplex PCR, while the TCRdb copy is restricted to in-frame clones and leaves out a portion. Of 150,000 to 190,000 clones listed, less than 65% are singletons. The sequencing used CD8+ T cells sorted from blood, collected at week 0. Receptors originate from a human donor with alopecia areata.

The sample holds one count of this clone. The V gene is TRBV4-3, the J gene TRBJ2-6; either TRBD1 or TRBD2 may supply D (6 bases each). CDR1 and CDR2 (germline): LGHNA, YSLEER. The CDR3 sequence is 17 residues long. Trimming removed 0 bases at V and 1 base at J, with 10 bases between. This CDR3 reads CASSQDGGGSGANVLTF. For the CDR3, the DNA is TGCGCCAGCAGCCAAGATGGAGGGGGTTCTGGGGCCAACGTCCTGACTTTC.

This chain connects TRBV30 to TRBJ2-1; no clear D. CDR1 is GTSNPN and CDR2 is SVGIG in the germline V gene (reference sequence). The CDR3 has 14 amino acids. The germline V and J ends were trimmed by 2 bases and 3 bases, with 11 bases remaining between them. CDR3 sequence reads: CAWSLLDHYNEQFF. The CDR3 coding sequence is TGTGCCTGGAGTTTGCTGGATCACTACAATGAGCAGTTCTTC.

J is TRBJ2-7 and V is TRBV13; TRBD2 is a possible D gene (5 bases). The V gene lost 4 bases and the J gene lost 0 bases, with 13 bases spanning the gap. The germline V gene has CDR1 PRHDT and CDR2 FYEKMQ (reference sequence). The CDR3 runs to 15 residues. This CDR3 reads CASSSREFLSYEQYF. The CDR3 DNA sequence: TGTGCCAGCAGCTCCCGGGAATTCCTCTCCTACGAGCAGTACTTC. Using reference TRBV13 and TRBJ2-7 for the parts outside the CDR3, the full variable domain is AAGVIQSPRHLIKEKRETATLKCYPIPRHDTVYWYQQGPGQDPQFLISFYEKMQSDKGSIPDRFSAQQFSDYHSELNMSSLELGDSALYFCASSSREFLSYEQYFGPGTRLTVT.

This clone occurred a few times. The CDR3 reads CASSYSGDTQYF. The CDR3 nucleotides read TGTGCCAGCAGTTACTCGGGGGATACGCAGTATTTT. V and J are TRBV6-5 and TRBJ2-3; D is unresolved. This CDR3 is built from 12 residues. The germline CDR1 and CDR2 sequences are MNHEY and SVGAGI. Trimming stripped 0 bases from V and 6 bases from J, with 4 bases between.

This chain joins TRBV30 and TRBJ1-1, with a possible D match to TRBD1 (6 bases). The length of the CDR3 is 13 residues. Germline loops: CDR1 GTSNPN, CDR2 SVGIG (reference sequence). V gave up 2 bases and J gave up 4 bases, with 11 bases separating them. CDR3: CAWSQDRSTEAFF. CDR3 in DNA: TGTGCCTGGAGTCAAGACAGGAGCACTGAAGCTTTCTTT.

V gene TRBV6-1 combines with J gene TRBJ2-7; TRBD1 aligns across 9 bases. The CDR3 consists of 15 residues. Unmatched junction bases numbered 1, after V lost 1 base and J lost 0 bases. Per the germline V gene, CDR1 is MNHNS and CDR2 is SASEGT. For the CDR3, the DNA is TGTGCCAGCAGTGAAGGACAGGGGGGCTCCTACGAGCAGTACTTC. It yields the protein CASSEGQGGSYEQYF.

This clone was seen a handful of times. The chain couples TRBV10-3 to TRBJ2-7; D not resolved. This CDR3 region has 11 residues. V gave up 3 bases and J gave up 2 bases, with 2 bases separating them. CDR1 is ENHRY, CDR2 SYGVKD, per germline. The CDR3 nucleotides are TGTGCCATCAGTGATACCTACGAGCAGTACTTC. Its protein product is CAISDTYEQYF.

V gene TRBV29-1 combines with J gene TRBJ1-2; perhaps TRBD1 as D (5 bases). Germline CDR1 SQVTM, CDR2 ANQGSEA. The CDR3 is 11 residues long. V lost 1 base and J 8 bases, leaving 8 bases between the germline ends. The CDR3 region is CSVEAGTGYTF. The CDR3 nucleotides are TGCAGCGTTGAAGCGGGGACGGGCTACACCTTC.

This clone was detected a few times. J is TRBJ1-2 and V is TRBV7-2; weak D call: TRBD1 (6 bases). Per germline, CDR1 SGHTA and CDR2 FQGNSA. Trimming pared 5 bases from V and 4 bases from J, leaving 14 bases between. The CDR3 sequence is 14 residues long. The CDR3 DNA reads as TGTGCCAGCAGCCCTCCCGGACAGATCTATGGCTACACCTTC. Protein product: CASSPPGQIYGYTF.

The rearrangement joins TRBV27 to TRBJ1-1; D unclear. This CDR3 region has 17 residues. Trimming cost V 5 bases and J 5 bases, with 24 bases left between them. CDR1 and CDR2 from the germline V gene are MNHEY and SMNVEV (reference sequence). As DNA, the CDR3 is TGTGCCAGCAGTCCACTCAACTCCGGCCAGATTGAGACTGAAGCTTTCTTT. As protein: CASSPLNSGQIETEAFF.

This clone has only a few counts. The rearrangement joins TRBV29-1 to TRBJ2-3; no reliable D call. The CDR3 sequence is 15 residues long. With 4 bases removed from V and 2 bases from J, the gap between germline ends came to 16 bases. In germline, CDR1 is SQVTM, CDR2 ANQGSEA. The CDR3 region is CSVVEVDAFTDTQYF. The CDR3 nucleotides read TGCAGCGTTGTTGAGGTCGATGCTTTCACAGATACGCAGTATTTT.

A few counts support this clone. The chain recombines TRBV11-2 with TRBJ1-2, with D perhaps TRBD1 (6 bases). The CDR3 contains 13 residues. V was clipped by 5 bases and J by 6 bases, with 13 bases between them. Germline loops: CDR1 SGHAT, CDR2 FQNNGV. Here the CDR3 DNA reads TGTGCCAGCAGCCCGCAGCCAGGGGATGGCTACACCTTC. Residues: CASSPQPGDGYTF.

This clone was found a few times. The same CDR3 can be traced to other DNA sequences in this sample. This rearrangement joins TRBV7-3 to TRBJ2-1; tentatively, D is TRBD1 or TRBD2 (5 bases each). Germline-derived CDR1 and CDR2 are SGHTA and FQGTGA. Trimming removed 6 bases from V and 6 bases from J, with 15 bases in between. The CDR3 is 14 residues long. In DNA, the CDR3 is TGTGCCAGCAGTTATGTGGGGGATCCCAATGAGCAGTTCTTC. Protein: CASSYVGDPNEQFF.

This rearrangement joins TRBV7-9 to TRBJ1-4; 9 positions match TRBD1. CDR1 is SEHNR and CDR2 is FQNEAQ in the germline V gene (reference sequence). The CDR3 consists of 14 residues. V dropped 9 bases and J dropped 8; count of bases not matched to a gene: 10. CDR3 amino acids: CASPDGTGHEKLFF. As DNA, the CDR3 is TGTGCCAGTCCCGACGGGACAGGGCACGAAAAACTGTTTTTT.

This clone has more than one count but fewer than ten. The J gene is TRBJ2-7, the V gene TRBV29-1, with 9 bases aligning to TRBD1. CDR1 is SQVTM, CDR2 ANQGSEA, per germline. This CDR3 contains 15 residues. Trimming at V came to 6 bases and at J to 2 bases, leaving 11 bases not matched to a gene. CDR3 coding DNA: TGCAGCGTCGAACTTGTAGGGACAGGGACCTACGAGCAGTACTTC. It encodes CSVELVGTGTYEQYF.

This clone was counted between two and nine times. The genes are TRBV30 and TRBJ2-4; D assignment may be TRBD1 or TRBD2 (5 bases each). The CDR3 has 12 amino acids. V shed 2 bases and J shed 6 bases, with 8 bases lying between them. From germline, CDR1 is GTSNPN and CDR2 SVGIG (reference sequence). The CDR3 spells CAWSLGVNIQYF. CDR3 coding DNA: TGTGCCTGGAGTCTGGGGGTAAACATTCAGTACTTC.

This chain joins TRBV7-8 and TRBJ2-7; D gene unclear. The CDR3 length is 14 residues. Between the trimmed V and J ends, which lost 3 bases and 4 bases, there was a span of 13 bases. The germline CDR1 and CDR2 sequences are SGHVS and FQNEAQ. The CDR3 here is CASSLSTLTYEQYF. CDR3 bases: TGTGCCAGCAGCTTGTCGACCCTGACTTACGAGCAGTACTTC.